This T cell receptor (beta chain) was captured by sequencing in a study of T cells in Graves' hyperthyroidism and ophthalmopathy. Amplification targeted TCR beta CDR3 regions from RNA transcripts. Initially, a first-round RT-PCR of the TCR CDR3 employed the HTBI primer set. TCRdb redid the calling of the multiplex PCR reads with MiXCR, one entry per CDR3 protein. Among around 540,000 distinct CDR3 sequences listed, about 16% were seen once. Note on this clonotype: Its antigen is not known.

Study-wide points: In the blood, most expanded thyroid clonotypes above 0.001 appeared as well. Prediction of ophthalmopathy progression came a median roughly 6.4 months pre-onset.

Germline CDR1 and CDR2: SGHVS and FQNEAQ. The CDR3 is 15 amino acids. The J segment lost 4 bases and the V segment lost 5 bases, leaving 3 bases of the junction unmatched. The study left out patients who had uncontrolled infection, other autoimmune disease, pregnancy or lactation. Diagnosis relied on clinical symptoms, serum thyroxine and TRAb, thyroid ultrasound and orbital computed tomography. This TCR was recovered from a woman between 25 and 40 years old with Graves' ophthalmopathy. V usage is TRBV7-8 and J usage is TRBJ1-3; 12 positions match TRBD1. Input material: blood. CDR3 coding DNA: TGTGCCAGCAGCCTCGGGACAGGGGGCGGAAACACCATATATTTT. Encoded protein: CASSLGTGGGNTIYF. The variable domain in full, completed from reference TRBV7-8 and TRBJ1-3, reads GAGVSQSPRYKVAKRGQDVALRCDPISGHVSLFWYQQALGQGPEFLTYFQNEAQLDKSGLPSDRFFAERPEGSVSTLKIQRTQQEDSAVYLCASSLGTGGGNTIYFGEGSWLTVV.